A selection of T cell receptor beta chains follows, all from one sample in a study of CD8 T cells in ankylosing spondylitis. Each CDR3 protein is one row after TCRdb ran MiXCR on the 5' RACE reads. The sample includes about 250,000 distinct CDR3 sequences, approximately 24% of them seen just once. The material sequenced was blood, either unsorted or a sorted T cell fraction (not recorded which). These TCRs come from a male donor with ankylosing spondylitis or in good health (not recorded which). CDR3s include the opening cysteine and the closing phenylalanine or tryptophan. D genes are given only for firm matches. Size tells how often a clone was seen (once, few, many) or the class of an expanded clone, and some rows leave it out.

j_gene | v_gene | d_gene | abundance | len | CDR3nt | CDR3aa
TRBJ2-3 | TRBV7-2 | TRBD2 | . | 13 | TGTGCCAGCAGCTGGACTAGGACAGATACGCAGTATTTT | CASSWTRTDTQYF
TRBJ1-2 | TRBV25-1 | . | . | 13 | TGTGCCAGCAGTGGCCGGGGATGGTATGGCTACACCTTC | CASSGRGWYGYTF
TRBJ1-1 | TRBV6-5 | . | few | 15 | TGTGCCAGCAGTTACTCGAGCCCAGGGAGCACTGAAGCTTTCTTT | CASSYSSPGSTEAFF
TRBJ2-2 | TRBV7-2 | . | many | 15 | TGTGCCAGCAGCTTAGCGGGTTCGAACACCGGGGAGCTGTTTTTT | CASSLAGSNTGELFF
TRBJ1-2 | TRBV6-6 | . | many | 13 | TGTGCCGGGGGGGGGCGGACTGGACAGGGCTACACCTTC | CAGGGRTGQGYTF
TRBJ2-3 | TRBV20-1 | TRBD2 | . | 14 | TGCAGTGTCGAACTAGCGGAGAGCACAGATACGCAGTATTTT | CSVELAESTDTQYF
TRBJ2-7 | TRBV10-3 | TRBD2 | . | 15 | TGTGCCATCAGTGAGTCGCGGGGGGCTCGTGACGAGCAGTACTTC | CAISESRGARDEQYF
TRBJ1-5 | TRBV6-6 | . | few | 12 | TGTGCCAGCCAAGGGGCCAATCAGCCCCAGCATTTT | CASQGANQPQHF
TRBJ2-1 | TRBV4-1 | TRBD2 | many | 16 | TGCGCCAGCAGCCAAGGGGCTAGCGGGGATTACAATGAGCAGTTCTTC | CASSQGASGDYNEQFF
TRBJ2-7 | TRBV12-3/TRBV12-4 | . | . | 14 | TGTGCCAGCAGTTTTTCGAGGGGGAGTGGCGAGCAGTACTTC | CASSFSRGSGEQYF
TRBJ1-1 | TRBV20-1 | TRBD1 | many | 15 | TGCAGTGCTAAATTGACAGGGGGCATGAACACTGAAGCTTTCTTT | CSAKLTGGMNTEAFF
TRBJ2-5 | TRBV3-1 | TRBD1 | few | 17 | TGTGCCAGCAGCTTAAGATCCGGGACAGGGGGACAAGAAACCCAGTACTTC | CASSLRSGTGGQETQYF
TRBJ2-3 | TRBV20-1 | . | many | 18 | TGCAGTGCTCCTGGTGGGGGTTCGGGGGGCCAAGCCACAGATACGCAGTATTTT | CSAPGGGSGGQATDTQYF
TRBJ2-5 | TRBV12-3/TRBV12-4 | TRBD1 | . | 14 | TGTGCCAGCAGTGACAGGGGTGGCGAAGAGACCCAGTACTTC | CASSDRGGEETQYF
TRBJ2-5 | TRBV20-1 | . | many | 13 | TGCAGTGCTGAGGCTAGTCTTGATGTGACCCAGTACTTC | CSAEASLDVTQYF
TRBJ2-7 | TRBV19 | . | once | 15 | TGTGCCAGTAGTAGCCCCGGGGTTGGGATCTACGAGCAGTACTTC | CASSSPGVGIYEQYF
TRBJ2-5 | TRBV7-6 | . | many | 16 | TGTGCCAGCAGCTTAGATGGGGGGATTAACAAAGAGACCCAGTACTTC | CASSLDGGINKETQYF
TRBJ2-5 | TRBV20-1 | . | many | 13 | TGCAGTGCCGACGCGGGTGGGCAAGAGACCCAGTACTTC | CSADAGGQETQYF
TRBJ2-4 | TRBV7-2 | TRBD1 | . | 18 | TGTGCCAGCAGCTTACCGAGACAGGGACCAGGAGCCAAAAACATTCAGTACTTC | CASSLPRQGPGAKNIQYF
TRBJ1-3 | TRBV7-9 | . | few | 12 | TGTGCCAGCAGCCCTCAGCGAAACACCATATATTTT | CASSPQRNTIYF
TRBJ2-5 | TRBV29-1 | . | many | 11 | TGCAGCGGGGGACTTAAAGAGACCCAGTACTTC | CSGGLKETQYF
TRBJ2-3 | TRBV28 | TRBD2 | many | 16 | TGTGCCAGCAGTTTCCCTCCTAGCGGGGTGACAGATACGCAGTATTTT | CASSFPPSGVTDTQYF
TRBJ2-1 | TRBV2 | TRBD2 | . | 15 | TGTGCCAGCAGTCTAGCGGGGGGGGTTAGCGATGAGCAGTTCTTC | CASSLAGGVSDEQFF
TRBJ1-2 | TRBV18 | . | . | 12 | TGTGCCAGCTCACCAGACGGATATGGCTACACCTTC | CASSPDGYGYTF
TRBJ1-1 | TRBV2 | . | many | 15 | TGTGCCAGCACGCGGCAAGGGGTTGGGAACACTGAAGCTTTCTTT | CASTRQGVGNTEAFF
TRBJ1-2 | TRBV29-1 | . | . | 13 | TGCAGCGTTGAAGGGGTGGACTTGAAGGGCTACACCTTC | CSVEGVDLKGYTF
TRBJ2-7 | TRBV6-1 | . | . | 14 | TGTGCCAGCAGTGAAGTTCGAGGTGGCTACGAGCAGTACTTC | CASSEVRGGYEQYF
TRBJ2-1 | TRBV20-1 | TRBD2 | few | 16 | TGCAGTGCTCCCCTCCTAGCGGGGGGGAGGTACAATGAGCAGTTCTTC | CSAPLLAGGRYNEQFF
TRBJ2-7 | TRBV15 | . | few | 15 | TGTGCCACCAGCAGAGATCGGGACATCTCCTACGAGCAGTACTTC | CATSRDRDISYEQYF
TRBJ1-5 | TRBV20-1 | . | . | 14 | TGCAGTGCTAGAGAAGCGGACAGTGATCAGCCCCAGCATTTT | CSAREADSDQPQHF
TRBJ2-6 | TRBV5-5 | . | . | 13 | TGTGCCAGCAGAACCGTGGGGGCCAACGTCCTGACTTTC | CASRTVGANVLTF
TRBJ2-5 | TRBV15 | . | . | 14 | TGTGCCACCAGCAGAGGATCAGGGAGAGAGACCCAGTACTTC | CATSRGSGRETQYF
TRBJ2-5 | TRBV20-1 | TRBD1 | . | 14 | TGCAGTGCTAGTAAAGGGGACAGGTCGGAGACCCAGTACTTC | CSASKGDRSETQYF
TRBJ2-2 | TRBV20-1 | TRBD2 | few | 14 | TGCAGTGCTCAGAGCGGGGGGCAGACCGGGGAGCTGTTTTTT | CSAQSGGQTGELFF
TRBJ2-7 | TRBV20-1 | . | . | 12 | TGCAGTGCTAAAACGATTACCTACGAGCAGTACTTC | CSAKTITYEQYF